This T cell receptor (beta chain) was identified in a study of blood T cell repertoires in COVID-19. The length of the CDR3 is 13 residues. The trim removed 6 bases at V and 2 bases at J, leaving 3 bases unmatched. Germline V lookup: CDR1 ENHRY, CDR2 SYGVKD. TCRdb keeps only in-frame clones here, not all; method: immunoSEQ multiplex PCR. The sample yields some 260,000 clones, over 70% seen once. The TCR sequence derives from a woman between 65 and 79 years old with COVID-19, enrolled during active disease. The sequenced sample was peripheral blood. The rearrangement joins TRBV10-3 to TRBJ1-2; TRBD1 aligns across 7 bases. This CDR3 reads CAISSGQNYGYTF. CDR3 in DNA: TGTGCCATCAGCTCGGGACAGAACTATGGCTACACCTTC.